The 23 T cell receptor beta chains below all came from one sample that was sequenced in a study of blood T cell repertoires in COVID-19. Sequencing was performed with immunoSEQ multiplex PCR; in TCRdb, only in-frame clones are kept and a portion is missing. The profile shows roughly 48,000 clones, 77% of them singletons. Sequenced sample: peripheral blood. These receptors originate from a human donor with active or convalescent COVID-19. The donor label of this sample is uncertain.

This chain links TRBV7-9 with TRBJ1-1; no clear D gene. V was clipped by 6 bases and J by 1 base, with 12 bases between them. Germline V gene data show CDR1 as SEHNR and CDR2 as FQNEAQ (reference sequence). The CDR3 is 14 amino acids. The CDR3 region has the DNA TGTGCCAGCAGTCGCGACGGAGGGAACACTGAAGCTTTCTTT. Its protein product is CASSRDGGNTEAFF. Supplemented by reference TRBV7-9 and TRBJ1-1, the full variable domain reads DTGVSQNPRHKITKRGQNVTFRCDPISEHNRLYWYRQTLGQGPEFLTYFQNEAQLEKSRLLSDRFSAERPKGSFSTLEIQRTEQGDSAMYLCASSRDGGNTEAFFGQGTRLTVV.

The chain recombines TRBV2 with TRBJ2-3; D perhaps matches TRBD2 (6 bases). CDR1 is SNHLY and CDR2 is FYNNEI in the germline V gene. There are 16 residues in the CDR3. The ends were cut back, 5 bases at V and 2 bases at J, with 17 bases in the middle. As DNA, the CDR3 is TGTGCCAGCAGTCAGGAGGTTTTAGCGGCCACAGATACGCAGTATTTT. This gives the protein CASSQEVLAATDTQYF.

J is TRBJ2-1 and V is TRBV28, with 9 bases aligning to TRBD2. Unmatched junction bases numbered 11, after V lost 3 bases and J lost 5 bases. CDR1 and CDR2 (germline): MDHEN, SYDVKM. The CDR3 is 17 amino acids. The DNA for the CDR3 is TGTGCCAGCAGTTTTACCTCCAGTAGCGGGAGCCACAATGAGCAGTTCTTC. This encodes CASSFTSSSGSHNEQFF.

The rearrangement uses TRBV5-1 and TRBJ2-4; TRBD1 might be the D (5 bases). The CDR3 is 16 residues long. The ends were cut back, 1 base at V and 0 bases at J, with 11 bases in the middle. The germline V gene has CDR1 SGHRS and CDR2 YFSETQ. The CDR3 loop reads CASSLQGVGAKNIQYF. Here the CDR3 DNA reads TGCGCCAGCAGCTTGCAGGGTGTGGGAGCCAAAAACATTCAGTACTTC.

The chain is built from TRBV7-2 and TRBJ2-3, with D maybe TRBD1 (6 bases). CDR1 is SGHTA and CDR2 is FQGNSA in the germline V gene. The CDR3 contains 15 residues. Trimming cost V 5 bases and J 2 bases, with 14 bases left between them. The CDR3: CASSPQGGITDTQYF. In DNA, the CDR3 is TGTGCCAGCAGCCCACAGGGTGGAATCACAGATACGCAGTATTTT.

The CDR3 loop is CATSGLAGVWTGELFF. The CDR3 region has the DNA TGTGCCACCTCAGGACTAGCGGGAGTGTGGACCGGGGAGCTGTTTTTT. The genes are TRBV19 and TRBJ2-2; 13 bases are shared with TRBD2. Germline V gene sequence: CDR1 LNHDA, CDR2 SQIVND (reference sequence). V lost 10 bases, J lost 5 bases, and 10 bases stayed unmatched. This CDR3 comprises 16 residues. Combining the CDR3 with reference TRBV19 and TRBJ2-2 gives the whole variable domain DGGITQSPKYLFRKEGQNVTLSCEQNLNHDAMYWYRQDPGQGLRLIYYSQIVNDFQKGDIAEGYSVSREKKESFPLTVTSAQKNPTAFYLCATSGLAGVWTGELFFGEGSRLTVL.

The rearrangement uses TRBV24-1 and TRBJ2-7, with 11 bases aligning to TRBD1. This CDR3 contains 15 residues. With V trimmed by 2 bases and J by 6 bases, 5 bases remained unmatched. The germline gives CDR1 KGHDR, CDR2 SFDVKD. The CDR3 loop reads CATSDSGQGASEQYF. The CDR3 DNA follows: TGTGCCACCAGTGATTCCGGACAGGGGGCAAGCGAGCAGTACTTC.

A few counts support this clone. V is TRBV3-1 (or the pseudogene TRBV3-2) and J is TRBJ2-5; TRBD2 might be the D (6 bases). Germline V gives CDR1 LGHDT, CDR2 YNNKEL (reference sequence). This CDR3 is 13 amino acids long. Trimming shortened V by 1 base and J by 3 bases, and 6 bases separated the two germline ends. The CDR3 spells CASSQGGEETQYF. CDR3 nucleotides: TGTGCCAGCAGCCAAGGGGGGGAAGAGACCCAGTACTTC.

The chain carries TRBV24-1 and TRBJ2-1; 7 bases fit TRBD2. V lost 3 bases, J lost 7 bases, and 11 bases stayed unmatched. This CDR3 is built from 16 residues. Per germline, CDR1 KGHDR and CDR2 SFDVKD. CDR3 bases: TGTGCCACCAGTGATCCCGGGGGGAGGATTGTAAATGAGCAGTTCTTC. This gives the protein CATSDPGGRIVNEQFF.

The CDR3 sequence: CASSPAEDEKLFF. CDR3 in DNA: TGTGCCAGCTCACCAGCGGAGGATGAAAAACTGTTTTTT. The chain carries TRBV18 and TRBJ1-4; D gene unclear. V was cut by 2 bases and J by 6 bases, with 7 bases left in between. CDR1 is KGHSH, CDR2 LQKENI, per germline. The CDR3 contains 13 residues.

The rearrangement joins TRBV27 to TRBJ1-1; 8 nucleotides line up with TRBD1. V gave up 6 bases and J gave up 5 bases; unmatched junction bases: 8. The CDR3 sequence is 14 residues long. Germline V gene data show CDR1 as MNHEY and CDR2 as SMNVEV (reference sequence). The CDR3 region is CASRVTGGITEAFF. The CDR3 DNA reads TGTGCCAGCAGAGTTACAGGGGGAATTACTGAAGCTTTCTTT.

This clone was seen once. V is TRBV4-3 and J is TRBJ1-2, with D hard to call. There are 15 residues in the CDR3. Germline V gene data show CDR1 as LGHNA and CDR2 as YSLEER. V lost 1 base and J 4 bases, leaving 13 bases between the germline ends. The CDR3 loop is CASSQGVRSSYGYTF. DNA for the CDR3: TGCGCCAGCAGCCAAGGTGTGCGCTCTTCCTATGGCTACACCTTC.

The CDR3 loop reads CASSLDRGNEQYF. The CDR3 DNA reads as TGTGCCAGCAGTCTCGACAGGGGCAACGAGCAGTACTTC. The chain links TRBV7-2 to TRBJ2-7; 8 bases agree with TRBD1. V lost 6 bases and J lost 5; bases outside the gene matches: 6. Germline V gene lookup returns CDR1 SGHTA and CDR2 FQGNSA. This CDR3 spans 13 amino acids.

This chain uses TRBV9 with TRBJ2-2, with TRBD2 as a possible D gene (6 bases). V was shortened by 2 bases and J by 4 bases, with 15 bases between the two germline ends. Germline lookup yields CDR1 SGDLS and CDR2 YYNGEE. The CDR3 is 16 residues long. This chain's CDR3 is CASSVQRVEVTGELFF. CDR3 DNA: TGTGCCAGCAGCGTCCAGCGGGTAGAGGTCACCGGGGAGCTGTTTTTT.

This chain connects TRBV6-2 or TRBV6-3 to TRBJ2-3; tentatively, D is TRBD2 (6 bases). The CDR3 has 15 residues. The germline CDR1 and CDR2 sequences are MNHEY and SVGEGT. The germline V and J ends were trimmed by 1 base and 3 bases, with 11 bases remaining between them. CDR3 DNA: TGTGCCAGCAGTTACTTGTCAGGGAGGACAGATACGCAGTATTTT. Protein sequence: CASSYLSGRTDTQYF.

Concerning this clone: Different DNA sequences within this sample yield the same CDR3. The genes are TRBV2 and TRBJ2-3; the D gene is possibly TRBD1 (6 bases). Trimming removed 4 bases at V and 3 bases at J, with 11 bases between. This CDR3 has 14 amino acids. Germline assignment: CDR1 SNHLY and CDR2 FYNNEI. In DNA form, the CDR3 reads TGTGCCAGCAGTGCAGGGGCCGGGACAGATACGCAGTATTTT. Residues: CASSAGAGTDTQYF.

The chain has TRBV21-1 and TRBJ2-1; TRBD2 is the table's D call, not checked against the DNA. TRBV21-1 represents a pseudogene. The length of the CDR3 is 21 residues. This CDR3 is CASSKTPFRGSGTSSYNEQFF. CDR3 in DNA: TGTGCCAGCAGCAAAACCCCTTTCCGGGGGTCGGGGACGAGCTCCTACAATGAGCAGTTCTTC.

This clone came up once. CDR3 in DNA: TGTGCCAGCAGCCTCCCGGGACAGATTAACTATGGCTACACCTTC. Amino acid sequence: CASSLPGQINYGYTF. This chain uses TRBV7-8 with TRBJ1-2; TRBD1 matches 7 bases. V shed 5 bases and J 1 base; nucleotides not matched to a gene: 7. The CDR3 extends over 15 amino acids. CDR1 SGHVS and CDR2 FQNEAQ come from the germline V gene.

In its sample, this clone was seen many times. The genes are TRBV19 and TRBJ2-7; TRBD2 aligns across 7 bases. V dropped 1 base and J dropped 3; count of bases not matched to a gene: 12. CDR3 length equals 17 residues. Germline CDR1 and CDR2: LNHDA and SQIVND (reference sequence). As DNA, the CDR3 is TGTGCCAGTAGTATAGGAATCGCCGCGGGGGAAGGCTACGAGCAGTACTTC. It specifies CASSIGIAAGEGYEQYF.

The V and J genes are TRBV27 and TRBJ2-2, with D hard to call. Germline V gene data show CDR1 as MNHEY and CDR2 as SMNVEV (reference sequence). The CDR3 spans 14 residues. Trimming pared 3 bases from V and 1 base from J, leaving 6 bases between. The CDR3: CASSFWQNTGELFF. The CDR3 DNA is TGTGCCAGCAGTTTCTGGCAGAACACCGGGGAGCTGTTTTTT.

This clone was recorded a few times. The chain has TRBV28 and TRBJ1-2; tentative D call: TRBD1 (5 bases). V dropped 4 bases and J dropped 5 bases, with 14 bases sitting between them. The germline V gene has CDR1 MDHEN and CDR2 SYDVKM. This CDR3 has 14 residues. The CDR3 here is CASSSGGDGYGYTF. In DNA, the CDR3 is TGTGCCAGCAGTTCGGGAGGGGACGGGTATGGCTACACCTTC.

There are a few counts of this clone. This chain links TRBV5-1 with TRBJ2-7; 8 bases map to TRBD2. The germline gives CDR1 SGHRS, CDR2 YFSETQ. This CDR3 has 15 residues. After removal of 0 bases from V and 6 bases from J, the junction contained 8 bases not matched to a gene. This CDR3 reads CASSLEEREISEQYF. The CDR3 DNA sequence: TGCGCCAGCAGCTTGGAAGAGCGGGAGATTTCCGAGCAGTACTTC.

The V gene is TRBV29-1, the J gene TRBJ1-5; 8 bases agree with TRBD1. The trim removed 5 bases at V and 4 bases at J, leaving 7 bases unmatched. CDR1 SQVTM and CDR2 ANQGSEA come from the germline V gene. The CDR3 has 14 residues. In DNA form, the CDR3 reads TGCAGCGTTACTGGGACAGGCTTTAATCAGCCCCAGCATTTT. It yields the protein CSVTGTGFNQPQHF.